This passage covers 12 T cell receptor beta chains from one sample sequenced in a study of CD8 T cells in ankylosing spondylitis. Each CDR3 protein gets one entry after TCRdb re-called the 5' RACE reads with MiXCR. The data hold some 300,000 distinct CDR3 sequences, with roughly 20% observed a single time. Sequences were obtained from blood, either unsorted or a sorted T cell fraction (not recorded which). The receptors originated from a female donor with ankylosing spondylitis or in good health (not recorded which).

V is TRBV12-3 or TRBV12-4 and J is TRBJ1-3; D is undetermined. V dropped 5 bases and J dropped 3 bases, with 11 bases sitting between them. This CDR3 has 14 amino acids. CDR3 DNA: TGTGCCAGCAGTGTTCCGAGTTATGGAAACACCATATATTTT. Its translation is CASSVPSYGNTIYF.

This clonotype was counted only a few times. The rearrangement joins TRBV20-1 to TRBJ1-2, with TRBD1 matching over 8 bases. The CDR3 has 14 amino acids. Germline CDR1 and CDR2: DFQATT and SNEGSKA (reference sequence). V gave up 3 bases and J gave up 4 bases; unmatched junction bases: 7. This chain's CDR3 is CSARDRVFFYGYTF. The CDR3 DNA sequence: TGCAGTGCTAGGGACAGGGTCTTTTTCTATGGCTACACCTTC.

The chain uses TRBV6-2 or TRBV6-3 and TRBJ2-4, with D perhaps TRBD1 (5 bases). The length of the CDR3 is 14 residues. Germline V gene lookup returns CDR1 MNHEY and CDR2 SVGEGT. V lost 5 bases to trimming and J lost 5 bases, with 13 bases between them. The CDR3 DNA is TGTGCCAGCAGTCAGTCGACAGTTCAAAACATTCAGTACTTC. The encoded protein is CASSQSTVQNIQYF.

This clonotype has only a few counts. This chain connects TRBV20-1 to TRBJ2-7, with D unclear. Germline values: CDR1 DFQATT, CDR2 SNEGSKA (reference sequence). The CDR3 extends over 14 amino acids. Trimming removed 3 bases from V and 2 bases from J, with 14 bases in between. CDR3 region: CSARGRFQAYEQYF. The CDR3 DNA sequence: TGCAGTGCTAGGGGTCGGTTCCAAGCCTACGAGCAGTACTTC.

The V call is TRBV7-2, the J call TRBJ2-3; 9 positions agree with TRBD2. The junction had 8 bases not matched to a gene; V was cut back by 1 base and J by 6 bases. The CDR3 extends over 16 amino acids. From germline, CDR1 is SGHTA and CDR2 FQGNSA. This chain's CDR3 is CASSLGPGLAADTQYF. The CDR3 coding sequence is TGTGCCAGCAGCTTAGGACCGGGACTAGCTGCGGATACGCAGTATTTT.

This chain connects TRBV12-3 or TRBV12-4 to TRBJ2-7, with D perhaps matching TRBD1 (6 bases). The CDR3 is 14 amino acids. Trimming pared 6 bases from V and 2 bases from J, leaving 14 bases between. The CDR3 spells CASSPRQEPYEQYF. The CDR3 nucleotides are TGTGCCAGCAGCCCAAGACAGGAACCCTACGAGCAGTACTTC.

This clonotype was picked up a small number of times. This sequence joins TRBV12-3 or TRBV12-4 and TRBJ2-1; the match to TRBD1 covers 9 bases. This CDR3 spans 17 amino acids. V was pared by 4 bases and J by 6 bases, with 13 bases of the junction left unmatched. This chain's CDR3 is CASSSHSGTGILNEQFF. DNA for the CDR3: TGTGCCAGCAGTTCTCACTCCGGGACAGGGATACTCAATGAGCAGTTCTTC.

The chain couples TRBV20-1 to TRBJ2-7; 8 nucleotides match TRBD1. Per germline, CDR1 DFQATT and CDR2 SNEGSKA (reference sequence). The V segment lost 6 bases and the J segment 3 bases; nucleotides outside the gene matches: 10. This CDR3 is built from 14 residues. CDR3: CSAYPTGVFYEQYF. The CDR3 DNA reads TGCAGTGCCTACCCGACAGGGGTATTCTACGAGCAGTACTTC.

The CDR3 protein is CASSVTPDSLYGYTF. The CDR3 DNA reads TGTGCCAGCAGCGTCACACCGGACAGTCTCTATGGCTACACCTTC. The chain is built from TRBV9 and TRBJ1-2; TRBD1 is a possible D gene (6 bases). The length of the CDR3 is 15 residues. The germline V gene has CDR1 SGDLS and CDR2 YYNGEE. V lost 2 bases and J lost 4, with 15 bases in between.

This clonotype was seen many times. The rearrangement uses TRBV24-1 and TRBJ2-1, with 13 bases that match TRBD2. Germline CDR1 reads KGHDR; CDR2 reads SFDVKD. J lost 8 bases, V lost 4 bases, and 7 bases had no gene match. CDR3 length equals 16 residues. This CDR3 is CATSEPLAGGGYEQFF. The CDR3 DNA reads as TGTGCCACCAGTGAACCACTAGCGGGAGGGGGATATGAGCAGTTCTTC.

This chain connects TRBV20-1 to TRBJ2-3; TRBD2 is a possible D gene (5 bases). Trimming left V 2 bases short and J 3 bases short, with 18 bases between. The CDR3 is made up of 16 amino acids. In germline, CDR1 is DFQATT, CDR2 SNEGSKA (reference sequence). The CDR3 sequence: CSARPWEAEGTDTQYF. In DNA form, the CDR3 reads TGCAGTGCTAGACCTTGGGAAGCTGAGGGAACAGATACGCAGTATTTT.

This clonotype appeared a few times. The CDR3 DNA reads as TGCAGTGCTAGAGATGAGAGTTTGGCGGGAGTTTACAATGAGCAGTTCTTC. This gives the protein CSARDESLAGVYNEQFF. The genes are TRBV20-1 and TRBJ2-1; 7 bases are a match to TRBD2. Trimming cost V 0 bases and J 4 bases; bases outside gene matches: 12. This CDR3 contains 17 residues. Per germline, CDR1 DFQATT and CDR2 SNEGSKA (reference sequence).